This T cell receptor beta chain was recovered during a study of shared clonotypes between healthy human individuals (dated by TCRdb to the early 2020s). For the study in its entirety: The cohort comprised two women and a few men aged 18 to 49 years. Blood TCR repertoires of five healthy adults were deeply sequenced to estimate repertoire size and the extent of clonotype sharing between individuals. Different laboratories and diverse techniques were used to prepare libraries and sequence TCR repertoires, to increase sequencing depth and limit assay-specific biases. Each donor's leukapheresis produced roughly between roughly 0.9 and 9 billion PBMCs. For each donor, CD4 naive and CD4 memory were each run on three plates, CD8 naive on two plates, and CD8 memory on one plate. Study-level results and caveats: Rarefaction of sorted-subset datasets indicated incomplete sequencing despite the large sequencing depth. The small number of donors limited the genetic and exposure-history diversity represented. Compared with non-shared clonotypes, clonotypes shared by all four sorted-subset donors had higher generation probabilities. Only blood was sampled, and tissue TCR repertoires likely differ from those in blood. Pairwise subsampling led to the expectation that sequencing depth would affect the degree of clonotype sharing among donors. Naive subsets generally had larger estimated clonotype richness than memory subsets did. Across four donors, around 5.4% of naive CD4, approximately 3.6% of naive CD8, about 2.3% of memory CD4, and approximately 0.4% of memory CD8 clonotypes were shared.

CD8 naive samples were obtained by positive selection for CCR7 among CD45RO-negative cells, yielding a CD45RA+CCR7+ population from which TemRA cells were excluded. The donors were healthy, HIV-negative adults who had no recently reported acute infections or vaccinations. Only Caucasian adults living in Nashville, Tennessee, USA were represented among the donors. After blood collection by leukapheresis, PBMCs were isolated using Ficoll-Histopaque density gradient centrifugation and then cryopreserved in the vapor phase of liquid nitrogen. Purity and quantity of every magnetically sorted T cell population were checked by analytical flow cytometry. Each sorted fraction had its genomic DNA isolated and then quantified by UV absorbance on a Nanodrop 2000c. Of note for this clone: No antigen is known for it. No clone much larger than this one lies a single base away; base qualities are absent.

From cysteine to phenylalanine, the CDR3 is 15 amino acids long. Of the read, only the CDR3 DNA is kept; its 45 bases are in frame from base 1. CDR1 and CDR2, looked up from the germline V gene, are SGHTA and FQGTGA. V lost 2 bases and J lost 5 bases, and the count of bases not matched to a germline gene is 5. Using the deep immunoSEQ assay, TCR CDR3 regions were amplified from genomic DNA by multiplex PCR. Extracted genomic DNA from each cell subset was distributed evenly across all wells of several immunoSEQ 96-well plates, and each plate was treated as a replicate. Each replicate PCR for sorted subsets received approximately 200 ng genomic DNA, equal to around 32,000 T cell genomes. The purified libraries were quantified using a Qubit 3.0 fluorometer, sized with a Bioanalyzer 2100, and then quantified again using the KAPA Library Quantification kit. Each immunoSEQ 96-well plate was sequenced on its own single-read 150-cycle Illumina NextSeq 550 flow cell. Turning to the authors' computational methods: Because the immunoSEQ output held only junctional sequences and lacked quality scores, the filtering could not match the filtering applied to full-length reads. To assign V/J genes and CDR3, sequences were annotated against IMGT germline references using PyIR, a Python wrapper for IgBLAST v1.9. Any read was removed if the V/J assignment was weak (E-value above 1e-6), the CDR3 was missing, or the read contained stop codons, out-of-frame junctions, or ambiguous translated residues. V3J clonotypes were defined as sequences sharing an identical inferred V gene, J gene, and CDR3 amino acid sequence. Percentage overlap between repertoires was computed as shared unique clonotypes divided by the size of the smaller repertoire. Repertoire richness was assessed with RTK rarefaction, the Chao1 estimator, and Recon v2.1 estimates of unobserved clonotypes. OLGA was used to compute generation probabilities for all TCRbeta clonotypes that the gDNA method yielded from several donors. What TCRdb holds here is the immuneACCESS table cut down to in-frame rearrangements. Part of the clones is not present; checked against another copy, under half of the missing clones reflect an unresolved V gene, and the others are unexplained. V and J calls and clone size are as listed in that table; D and trimming were resolved from the DNA. The sample profile shows some 580,000 clones; roughly 98% of them were found once. Approximately 0.3% of the sample is taken by the ten largest.

This TCR was recovered from a man aged 25 to 40 in good health. The sequenced sample consisted of naive CD8+ T cells sorted from blood. The cell subset or site label, read with the paper, signifies: CD45RA+CCR7+. The chain links TRBV7-3 with TRBJ2-2; 7 of the junction bases match TRBD1. The CDR3 region has the sequence CASSLLQGMTGELFF. The nucleotide sequence reads as follows: TGTGCCAGCAGCTTATTACAGGGGATGACCGGGGAGCTGTTTTTT.